This T cell receptor (beta chain) originates from a study of long-term antiretroviral therapy in people with HIV. The CDR3 runs to 8 residues. Between the trimmed V and J ends, which lost 8 bases and 6 bases, there was a span of 5 bases. Germline CDR1 and CDR2: DFQATT and SNEGSKA (reference sequence). The libraries were made with immunoSEQ v3.0 at survey level. Assay: immunoSEQ multiplex PCR; the TCRdb copy retains only in-frame clones and omits some. The profile shows about 14,000 clones, 88% of them singletons. Sequenced here: unsorted PBMCs, sampled 6.2 years after starting antiretroviral therapy. This clonotype was sampled from a middle-aged man with HIV. V is TRBV20-1 and J is TRBJ2-7; D is ambiguous. The chain's CDR3 is CSPGEQYF. The CDR3 region has the DNA TGCAGTCCAGGCGAGCAGTACTTC.